The 28 T cell receptor beta chains in this list originate from one sample, sequenced in a study of shared T cell receptors in the human thymus. Only in-frame clones appear in the TCRdb table, and some are missing; sequencing was by immunoSEQ multiplex PCR. The sample holds hundreds of thousands of clones, 70% to 90% seen once. The sample was also linked to a second study, of human thymus T cells.

The source material was thymocytes. These receptors came from a girl under three years old with a congenital heart defect.

The chain couples TRBV28 to TRBJ1-4; D gene ambiguous. V lost 6 bases and J 5 bases, leaving 13 bases between the germline ends. From germline, CDR1 is MDHEN and CDR2 SYDVKM. This CDR3 region has 14 residues. The CDR3 DNA follows: TGTGCCAGCAGCTCCGGGGTGGAAAATGAAAAACTGTTTTTT. Its translation: CASSSGVENEKLFF. Looking up the rest from reference TRBV28 and TRBJ1-4 gives the full variable domain: DVKVTQSSRYLVKRTGEKVFLECVQDMDHENMFWYRQDPGLGLRLIYFSYDVKMKEKGDIPEGYSVSREKKERFSLILESASTNQTSMYLCASSSGVENEKLFFGSGTQLSVL.

To note about this clone: Within the sample, other DNA sequences also encode this same CDR3. The chain joins TRBV6-1 to TRBJ1-6; TRBD1 is a possible D gene (5 bases). Germline V gene lookup returns CDR1 MNHNS and CDR2 SASEGT. Trimming took 0 bases from V and 13 from J, leaving 25 bases between them. The CDR3 covers 18 residues. The CDR3: CASSEAYTGQSKYSPLHF. The CDR3 coding sequence is TGTGCCAGCAGTGAAGCCTACACAGGACAATCAAAATACTCCCCCCTCCACTTT.

This clone appeared once. The rearrangement joins TRBV5-4 to TRBJ1-2, with D unresolved. Germline V gene sequence: CDR1 SGHNT, CDR2 YYREEE (reference sequence). The CDR3 loop spans 14 amino acids. V was pared by 3 bases and J by 5 bases, with 14 bases between. The CDR3 reads CASSSGKYTYGYTF. CDR3 DNA: TGTGCCAGCAGCTCGGGGAAGTATACTTATGGCTACACCTTC.

The chain links TRBV28 to TRBJ1-5, with D possibly being TRBD1 (6 bases). V lost 7 bases and J 3 bases, leaving 22 bases between the germline ends. Germline CDR1 and CDR2: MDHEN and SYDVKM. There are 17 residues in the CDR3. Here the CDR3 DNA reads TGTGCCAGCATCGTCGCACAAAGGACAGTGGACAATCAGCCCCAGCATTTT. It translates to CASIVAQRTVDNQPQHF.

The CDR3 nucleotides are TGCGCCAGCAGTTCCTCACGGGTGGGAGCAAGAGGGGAGACCCAGTACTTC. This sequence encodes CASSSSRVGARGETQYF. The J gene is TRBJ2-5, the V gene TRBV5-1; the D gene is possibly TRBD2 (5 bases). V was pared by 5 bases and J by 5 bases, with 25 bases between. Germline V gene data show CDR1 as SGHRS and CDR2 as YFSETQ. CDR3 length: 17 residues.

The chain couples TRBV7-9 to TRBJ1-2; 9 nucleotides align to TRBD1. The CDR3 has 14 residues. Germline CDR1 SEHNR, CDR2 FQNEAQ (reference sequence). V lost 5 bases, J lost 7 bases, and 8 bases stayed unmatched. CDR3: CASSTPGQGFGYTF. Written as DNA, the CDR3 is TGTGCCAGCAGCACCCCGGGACAGGGTTTTGGCTACACCTTC.

The rearrangement links TRBV7-9 to TRBJ1-1, with D possibly matching TRBD1 (5 bases). V was cut by 1 base and J by 2 bases, with 14 bases left in between. This CDR3 is 16 amino acids long. Germline lookup yields CDR1 SEHNR and CDR2 FQNEAQ (reference sequence). CDR3 sequence reads: CASSLVATGLNTEAFF. The CDR3 DNA is TGTGCCAGCAGCTTAGTCGCAACAGGATTAAACACTGAAGCTTTCTTT.

This clone was detected once. This rearrangement joins TRBV5-4 to TRBJ2-3; a possible D gene is TRBD2 (6 bases). The V gene's germline CDR1 is SGHNT and CDR2 YYREEE (reference sequence). The CDR3 runs 12 residues. Trimming shortened V by 4 bases and J by 6 bases, and 9 bases separated the two germline ends. The CDR3 DNA follows: TGTGCCAGCAGCCCCGGAGGGGATACGCAGTATTTT. This translates into CASSPGGDTQYF.

This clone was seen more than once but under ten times. J is TRBJ2-6 and V is TRBV7-8; 9 bases fit TRBD2. CDR1 SGHVS and CDR2 FQNEAQ come from the germline V gene. After removal of 2 bases from V and 0 bases from J, the junction contained 11 bases not matched to a gene. CDR3 length equals 20 residues. The CDR3 nucleotides read TGTGCCAGCAGCTTAAAGCCCGCTGGGACTAGCCTCTCTGGGGCCAACGTCCTGACTTTC. This codes for CASSLKPAGTSLSGANVLTF.

The chain links TRBV7-2 to TRBJ2-5; 8 bases align to TRBD2. The CDR3 is made up of 17 amino acids. V dropped 1 base and J dropped 5; count of bases not matched to a gene: 12. CDR1 is SGHTA, CDR2 FQGNSA, per germline. As DNA, the CDR3 is TGTGCCAGCAGCTTAGTGTTGGGACTAGAGCTTGGTGAGACCCAGTACTTC. It encodes CASSLVLGLELGETQYF. Full variable domain (remainder filled in from reference TRBV7-2 and TRBJ2-5): GAGVSQSPSNKVTEKGKDVELRCDPISGHTALYWYRQSLGQGLEFLIYFQGNSAPDKSGLPSDRFSAERTGGSVSTLTIQRTQQEDSAVYLCASSLVLGLELGETQYFGPGTRLLVL.

The V call is TRBV10-3, the J call TRBJ2-7; D gene ambiguous. Trimming stripped 5 bases from V and 4 bases from J, with 15 bases between. There are 14 residues in the CDR3. Germline assignment: CDR1 ENHRY and CDR2 SYGVKD. CDR3 amino acids: CAISRNLHRYEQYF. The DNA for the CDR3 is TGTGCCATCAGTCGAAATCTCCACCGGTACGAGCAGTACTTC.

CDR3 amino acids: CASSQDLQQPQHF. The CDR3 DNA follows: TGCGCCAGCAGCCAAGATCTACAGCAGCCCCAGCATTTT. The chain uses TRBV4-1 and TRBJ1-5; D gene unclear. Trimming cost V 0 bases and J 7 bases, with 7 bases left between them. In germline, CDR1 is MGHRA, CDR2 YSYEKL. CDR3 length: 13 residues.

The V gene is TRBV27, the J gene TRBJ1-2; D is unclear. This CDR3 is built from 11 residues. V was cut by 6 bases and J by 5 bases, with 7 bases left in between. Germline V gene lookup returns CDR1 MNHEY and CDR2 SMNVEV (reference sequence). CDR3 protein: CASRGRYGYTF. The CDR3 nucleotides are TGTGCCAGCAGAGGGAGATATGGCTACACCTTC.

This rearrangement joins TRBV6-6 to TRBJ2-3; D might be TRBD2 (6 bases). Germline V gives CDR1 MNHNY, CDR2 SVGAGI (reference sequence). Trimming took 0 bases from V and 2 from J, leaving 9 bases between them. This CDR3 has 15 residues. The CDR3 region is CASSYSGRTTDTQYF. The CDR3 region has the DNA TGTGCCAGCAGTTACTCGGGGAGGACCACAGATACGCAGTATTTT.

The count of this clone is one. This chain links TRBV28 with TRBJ2-5; a possible D gene is TRBD2 (6 bases). The CDR3 spans 15 residues. Germline CDR1 MDHEN, CDR2 SYDVKM. V lost 3 bases and J lost 2, with 13 bases in between. The DNA of the CDR3 is TGTGCCAGCAGTTTGGAGGGGAGACCTCAAGAGACCCAGTACTTC. Its protein is CASSLEGRPQETQYF.

The chain uses TRBV5-4 and TRBJ2-1; 11 positions agree with TRBD2. The V gene end was trimmed by 2 bases and the J gene end by 8 bases; junction bases not matched to a gene: 9. The CDR3 is 16 amino acids. Germline-derived CDR1 and CDR2 are SGHNT and YYREEE (reference sequence). CDR3 nucleotide sequence: TGTGCCAGCAGCTTTCCTAGCGGGGGGCCTGCGGATGAGCAGTTCTTC. Translated: CASSFPSGGPADEQFF.

The chain carries TRBV4-3 and TRBJ2-7; weak D call: TRBD1 (6 bases). The CDR3 spans 15 residues. Trimming cost V 2 bases and J 5 bases, with 16 bases left between them. Germline lookup yields CDR1 LGHNA and CDR2 YSLEER. CDR3 sequence (DNA): TGCGCCAGCAGCCAATTCAGGGGATGGGAAGACGAGCAGTACTTC. It encodes CASSQFRGWEDEQYF.

The chain joins TRBV27 to TRBJ2-2; no clear D gene. Looked up from germline, CDR1 is MNHEY and CDR2 is SMNVEV (reference sequence). The CDR3 consists of 14 residues. Trimming took 2 bases from V and 1 from J, leaving 5 bases between them. The CDR3 nucleotides are TGTGCCAGCAGTTTAGCAGAGAACACCGGGGAGCTGTTTTTT. It yields the protein CASSLAENTGELFF.

The chain uses TRBV2 and TRBJ1-4, with D perhaps TRBD1 (6 bases). CDR3 size: 13 residues. Germline V lookup: CDR1 SNHLY, CDR2 FYNNEI. Trimming shortened V by 4 bases and J by 8 bases, and 11 bases separated the two germline ends. The CDR3 coding sequence is TGTGCCAGCAGTGCGGGGACACGCGAAAAACTGTTTTTT. It codes for CASSAGTREKLFF.

The gene calls are TRBV14 and TRBJ2-7; TRBD1 matches at 12 bases. Trimming took 4 bases from V and 4 from J; bases not matched to a gene: 8. In germline, CDR1 is SGHDN, CDR2 FVKESK. This CDR3 contains 16 residues. CDR3: CASSPSGTGGSYEQYF. Here the CDR3 DNA reads TGTGCCAGCAGCCCTTCCGGGACAGGGGGCAGTTACGAGCAGTACTTC.

V and J are TRBV10-3 and TRBJ2-3; TRBD1 matches 7 bases. Germline V gene data show CDR1 as ENHRY and CDR2 as SYGVKD. The ends lost 3 bases at V and 6 bases at J; junction bases unmatched: 15. CDR3 length: 17 amino acids. This CDR3 reads CAISDVKRDSTSDTQYF. The CDR3 bases are TGTGCCATCAGTGACGTCAAAAGGGACAGTACTTCGGATACGCAGTATTTT.

This sequence joins TRBV7-2 and TRBJ2-2; tentative D call: TRBD2 (6 bases). Per the germline V gene, CDR1 is SGHTA and CDR2 is FQGNSA. This CDR3 has 14 residues. V was pared by 2 bases and J by 6 bases, with 10 bases between. The CDR3 loop is CASSLIGGSGELFF. The CDR3 DNA sequence: TGTGCCAGCAGCTTAATTGGGGGGTCCGGGGAGCTGTTTTTT.

The V and J genes are TRBV5-1 and TRBJ1-1; D unclear. Germline V gives CDR1 SGHRS, CDR2 YFSETQ. Trimming took 0 bases from V and 0 from J, leaving 12 bases between them. The CDR3 has 16 residues. The CDR3 DNA is TGCGCCAGCAGCTTGGAAAGGAGGATCATGAACACTGAAGCTTTCTTT. It encodes CASSLERRIMNTEAFF.

The chain recombines TRBV6-6 with TRBJ2-7, with 7 positions matching TRBD2. The CDR3 loop spans 14 amino acids. Germline-derived CDR1 and CDR2 are MNHNY and SVGAGI (reference sequence). After removal of 6 bases from V and 6 bases from J, the junction contained 11 bases not matched to a gene. The CDR3 region is CASRKSGVHSEQYF. In DNA, the CDR3 is TGTGCCAGCAGAAAAAGCGGGGTTCATTCCGAGCAGTACTTC.

This clone has a single count. The chain is built from TRBV19 and TRBJ1-6, with TRBD1 matching over 7 bases. Germline assignment: CDR1 LNHDA and CDR2 SQIVND (reference sequence). The CDR3 sequence is 15 residues long. J was trimmed by 10 bases and V by 5 bases; bases with no gene match: 11. The CDR3 bases are TGTGCCAGTAGTGAACCGACAGGGTTCTACTCACCCCTCCACTTT. The encoded protein is CASSEPTGFYSPLHF. The variable domain in full, with the rest retrieved from reference TRBV19 and TRBJ1-6, is DGGITQSPKYLFRKEGQNVTLSCEQNLNHDAMYWYRQDPGQGLRLIYYSQIVNDFQKGDIAEGYSVSREKKESFPLTVTSAQKNPTAFYLCASSEPTGFYSPLHFGNGTRLTVT.

The chain employs TRBV27 and TRBJ2-2; 8 positions match TRBD2. Germline V gene lookup returns CDR1 MNHEY and CDR2 SMNVEV (reference sequence). Unmatched junction bases numbered 10, after V lost 0 bases and J lost 4 bases. The CDR3 length is 18 residues. CDR3 nucleotides: TGTGCCAGCAGTTTATCGATTCGAGCGGGGGACGGCACCGGGGAGCTGTTTTTT. It yields the protein CASSLSIRAGDGTGELFF.

The gene calls are TRBV5-6 and TRBJ2-7; TRBD1 matches 7 bases. With V trimmed by 3 bases and J by 2 bases, 11 bases remained unmatched. CDR1 SGHDT and CDR2 YYEEEE come from the germline V gene. The CDR3 covers 16 residues. CDR3 bases: TGTGCCAGCAGCTGGGTGACAGGGCTTGGCACCTACGAGCAGTACTTC. This sequence encodes CASSWVTGLGTYEQYF.

In the case of this clone: The junction and the germline gene differ at one end; a read error may be behind it. The V and J genes are TRBV5-1 and TRBJ2-1, with 11 bases aligning to TRBD2. The CDR3 is 16 amino acids. The germline V gene encodes CDR1 SGHRS and CDR2 YFSETQ. This chain's CDR3 is CASSPRVSGGEHEQLF. CDR3 in DNA: TGCGCCAGCAGCCCGCGAGTTAGCGGGGGGGAACATGAGCAGCTCTTC. The variable domain in full, with the rest retrieved from reference TRBV5-1 and TRBJ2-1, is KAGVTQTPRYLIKTRGQQVTLSCSPISGHRSVSWYQQTPGQGLQFLFEYFSETQRNKGNFPGRFSGRQFSNSRSEMNVSTLELGDSALYLCASSPRVSGGEHEQLFGPGTRLTVL.